This TCR beta chain was observed in a study of shared clonotypes between healthy human individuals. The CDR3 length is 16 residues. Trimming at V came to 4 bases and at J to 3 bases, leaving 5 bases not matched to a gene. CDR1 and CDR2 from the germline V gene are WSHSY and SAAADI. It was at deep level that the assay was run. The table came from immunoSEQ multiplex PCR; TCRdb's copy has only in-frame clones and leaves some out. This table holds a few hundred thousand clones, approximately 65% found once. The origin of this receptor is a young man in good health. This chain connects TRBV10-2 to TRBJ2-3; TRBD2 aligns across 12 bases. Material: memory CD4+ T cells sorted from blood. Indicated subset: CD45RA-negative fraction. CDR3 sequence: CASSAPLAGGTDTQYF. CDR3 DNA: TGCGCCAGCAGTGCGCCGCTAGCGGGAGGGACAGATACGCAGTATTTT.